This TCR beta chain was recorded in a study of blood T cell repertoires in COVID-19. The data were produced by immunoSEQ multiplex PCR, yet TCRdb's version contains in-frame clones alone and is incomplete. The table includes 110,000 to 150,000 clones, approximately 85% detected once. Input material: peripheral blood. This receptor was taken from a man in his fifties or sixties with acute or convalescent COVID-19.

CDR3 nucleotide sequence: TGTGCCAGCAGTGGTGGGCAGAGTGGTGGCTACACCTTC. It is translated as CASSGGQSGGYTF. This rearrangement joins TRBV12-3 or TRBV12-4 to TRBJ1-2; no clear D. The CDR3 loop spans 13 amino acids. The germline V and J ends were trimmed by 5 bases and 7 bases, with 14 bases remaining between them.